Below are 8 T cell receptor beta chains sequenced from a single sample in a study of cytomegalovirus exposure and HLA in healthy donors. PCR amplification relied on 60 Vbeta primers (plus 13 Jbeta primers). Profiling relied on immunoSEQ multiplex PCR, and the TCRdb table lists in-frame clones only, not all of them. The table includes approximately 150,000 clones, roughly 85% detected once. Sequences were obtained from PBMCs. Receptor source: a woman aged 50 to 65 in good health and CMV-seronegative.

The genes are TRBV11-1 and TRBJ2-2; 10 bases are a match to TRBD1. The V and J ends lost 6 bases and 4 bases, in that order; junction bases with no gene match: 5. This CDR3 spans 15 amino acids. Germline loops: CDR1 SGHAT, CDR2 FQDESV (reference sequence). The DNA for the CDR3 is TGTGCCAGCAGTTGGACAGGGGGAGGCACCGGGGAGCTGTTTTTT. Translating gives CASSWTGGGTGELFF.

V is TRBV6-5 and J is TRBJ2-1, with 13 positions matching TRBD2. V shed 6 bases, J shed 7 bases, and the junction held 6 bases outside the gene matches. The CDR3 loop spans 15 amino acids. In germline, CDR1 is MNHEY, CDR2 SVGAGI. The CDR3 protein is CASRKTSGRVNEQFF. The CDR3 DNA reads as TGTGCCAGCAGGAAAACTAGCGGGAGGGTAAATGAGCAGTTCTTC.

This clone has just a few counts. This chain connects TRBV7-9 to TRBJ2-2, with TRBD1 matching 7 bases. The CDR3 extends over 15 amino acids. CDR1 is SEHNR and CDR2 is FQNEAQ in the germline V gene (reference sequence). J was trimmed by 0 bases and V by 3 bases; bases with no gene match: 1. DNA of the CDR3: TGTGCCAGCAGCTTGGGGACAGCGAACACCGGGGAGCTGTTTTTT. Residues: CASSLGTANTGELFF.

The chain couples TRBV5-1 to TRBJ1-2; TRBD1 matches at 8 bases. Germline CDR1 is SGHRS and CDR2 is YFSETQ. The CDR3 is made up of 13 amino acids. Trimming took 5 bases from V and 7 from J; bases not matched to a gene: 7. The CDR3 bases are TGCGCCAGCAGGTTTAGGACAGGGTCTGGCTACACCTTC. Amino acid sequence: CASRFRTGSGYTF.

The chain carries TRBV7-9 and TRBJ1-2, with 7 positions matching TRBD1. This CDR3 has 14 residues. CDR1 and CDR2 from the germline V gene are SEHNR and FQNEAQ (reference sequence). The ends lost 5 bases at V and 4 bases at J; junction bases unmatched: 7. As DNA, the CDR3 is TGTGCCAGCAGCGAAGGACAGGAGATCTATGGCTACACCTTC. Translation: CASSEGQEIYGYTF.

CDR3 DNA sequence: TGTGCCAGCAGCAAAGAAGCCGGGACAACCTACGAGCAGTACTTC. Translation gives CASSKEAGTTYEQYF. The chain uses TRBV7-8 and TRBJ2-7; the D gene is possibly TRBD1 (6 bases). With 5 bases removed from V and 2 bases from J, the gap between germline ends came to 16 bases. CDR3 length: 15 amino acids. CDR1 is SGHVS and CDR2 is FQNEAQ in the germline V gene.

This rearrangement joins TRBV7-9 to TRBJ1-2; the D gene is possibly TRBD1 (5 bases). V was clipped by 5 bases and J by 7 bases, with 11 bases between them. The CDR3 is 12 residues long. CDR1 is SEHNR, CDR2 FQNEAQ, per germline (reference sequence). The CDR3 coding sequence is TGTGCCAGCAGCCGGGGGGACGGTGGCTACACCTTC. This sequence encodes CASSRGDGGYTF.

J is TRBJ2-2 and V is TRBV4-3, with 8 bases matching TRBD2. The germline V gene encodes CDR1 LGHNA and CDR2 YSLEER. V lost 2 bases, J lost 1 base, and 0 bases stayed unmatched. The CDR3 totals 15 residues. CDR3 DNA: TGCGCCAGCAGCCAACGGGAGGGGAACACCGGGGAGCTGTTTTTT. It encodes CASSQREGNTGELFF.